The TCR beta chain under discussion was sequenced for a study of T cells in Graves' hyperthyroidism and ophthalmopathy (dated by TCRdb to between 2018 and 2021). Describing the broader study: Peripheral blood was sampled at the time of initial diagnosis, prior to any treatment. TCR V-J signatures able to tell the groups apart were searched for in a discovery cohort of 100 patients, of whom about 40 had Graves' ophthalmopathy and 55 to 65 had stable Graves' hyperthyroidism. An independent validation cohort of around 20 hyperthyroidism patients and about 15 patients who later progressed to ophthalmopathy tested prospective prediction of ophthalmopathy. For training and testing, the 100 or so patients in the discovery cohort were randomly divided in a 7:3 ratio. Thyroid tissue and blood T-cell repertoires from six Graves' hyperthyroidism patients were also compared in the study. Following sampling, methimazole starting at 30 mg daily was given to hyperthyroidism patients, and high-dose intravenous methylprednisolone was given to ophthalmopathy patients. The paper describes TCR Vbeta CDR3 sequencing of 120 to 150 peripheral blood samples, made up of 43 ophthalmopathy patients, roughly 72 hyperthyroidism patients and 17 progressor patients. The paper's findings and limits, for the study overall: No statistical method was used to set the sample size in advance, and investigators knew the group allocation. During validation, the model predicted progression to ophthalmopathy a median of about 6.5 months ahead of onset, with almost 71% sensitivity and under 85% specificity. A 13 V-J signature model separated ophthalmopathy from stable hyperthyroidism, with about 90% sensitivity and 81.08% specificity in cross-validation and 80%/75% in testing. Most expanded thyroid clonotypes (frequency above 0.001) were also found in blood, which suggests that blood repertoires may mirror thyroid immune responses.

As encoded in the germline V gene (reference sequence), CDR1 is DFQATT while CDR2 is SNEGSKA. There are 13 amino acids in the CDR3, from cysteine to phenylalanine inclusive. Just the 39-base CDR3 DNA is kept, in frame starting at base 1. Concerning this clonotype: Which antigen it targets is not known. Mismatch with germline at one junction end may stem from a read error.

Stable Graves' hyperthyroidism was defined as the absence of progression to ophthalmopathy over 18 months of follow-up. Hyperthyroidism patients were newly diagnosed, had a disease duration of under 2 months, and were aged 18 to 65 years. Exclusion was applied to patients with uncontrolled infections, other autoimmune diseases, pregnancy or lactation. Diagnoses were established on the basis of clinical symptoms, serum thyroxine and TRAb, thyroid ultrasound, and orbital computed tomography. Ficoll-Paque density gradient centrifugation was used to isolate PBMCs from approximately 10 ml of fresh peripheral blood. Trizol reagent was used to extract total RNA, and RNA quality was then checked on an Agilent 2100 Bioanalyzer. The TCR beta CDR3 regions were amplified from RNA transcripts. The TCR CDR3 was subjected to a first round of RT-PCR using the HTBI primer set and the Qiagen OneStep RT-PCR kit. The libraries were constructed in a second round of multiplex PCR and then size-selected and purified. Paired-end sequencing of the libraries was performed with 100 bp reads on an Illumina HiSeq2000. The source study handled its data this way. Raw data were processed with SOAPnuke, discarding reads with adapters, uncalled bases, mean Phred below 15, or no exact constant-primer or identifier match. High-quality paired reads were merged with COPE v1.2.5, and unique nucleotide sequences were defined as clonotypes. MiTCR v1.1 was used to align the clonotypes against IMGT TRBV, TRBD and TRBJ reference segments. The analysis was restricted to V-J combinations with a frequency above 0.0001, which together covered 99% to 99.2% of the repertoires. The TCS score was defined as the ratio of F50 (clonal expansion) to E x V (chaos), calculated using BLOSUM62-based TCRdist between CDR3 peptides within each V-J. Welch's t-statistics and random forest reduced roughly 500 V-J features to some 14, which were used in a naive Bayes classifier (R e1071). The raw public data were reprocessed by TCRdb itself: fastp quality trimming at Q25, MiXCR clonotype calling, in-frame beta chains only. Rows merge per CDR3 protein into single entries with the most common DNA and genes. The V and J calls were determined by TCRdb, not by the authors. Counted in this sample were 700,000 or so distinct CDR3 sequences; about 17% of them appeared once. About 8.4% of the sample goes to the ten largest clones.

The chain was built from TRBV20-1 and TRBJ2-7, with the identity of the D gene unclear. Sequenced sample: blood. The receptor comes from a man aged 18 to 30 with Graves' hyperthyroidism. The CDR3 reads as follows: CSASLSKIYGQYF. The nucleotide sequence is given as TGCAGTGCTAGTCTATCTAAAATCTACGGGCAGTACTTC.